These 21 T cell receptor beta chains were sequenced from one sample in a study of T cells expressing NK-cell markers. TCRdb re-called the 5' RACE reads; every CDR3 protein appears as one record, without DNA. Its table records about 540,000 distinct CDR3 sequences. Sequenced input: blood T cells: a sorted CD56 or NKG2C T cell subset, CD4+ or CD8+ T cells, or bulk PBMC T cells (not recorded which). Source of these receptors: a young man in good health.

The chain joins TRBV5-1 to TRBJ2-1; TCRdb reports TRBD2, a call that lacks DNA to check it against. Germline V gene sequence: CDR1 SGHRS, CDR2 YFSETQ. The CDR3 sequence is 17 residues long. CDR3 protein: CASSFSSSSGRTNEQFF.

V usage is TRBV18 and J usage is TRBJ1-5; TCRdb returns TRBD1, unconfirmable since there is no DNA. Per germline, CDR1 KGHSH and CDR2 LQKENI. The CDR3 sequence is 14 residues long. CDR3 protein: CASSPRTAGEPQHF.

The V call is TRBV6-1, the J call TRBJ2-5; the D call of TRBD1 rests on TCRdb alone, since no DNA is present to check it. Germline CDR1 is MNHNS and CDR2 is SASEGT. This CDR3 spans 13 amino acids. The CDR3 sequence is CASRNRGRETQYF.

The chain recombines TRBV4-3 with TRBJ2-7; TCRdb reports TRBD1, a call that lacks DNA to check it against. CDR3 length: 16 residues. Germline lookup yields CDR1 LGHNA and CDR2 YSLEER. CDR3 region: CASSQGGPNRGYEQYF.

This sequence joins TRBV12-3 or TRBV12-4 and TRBJ1-5; the D call of TRBD1 rests on TCRdb alone, since no DNA is present to check it. This CDR3 has 15 amino acids. CDR3 protein: CASSGGNRNNQPQHF.

The genes are TRBV6-6 and TRBJ2-7. Germline V lookup: CDR1 MNHNY, CDR2 SVGAGI (reference sequence). This CDR3 is built from 12 residues. CDR3 amino acids: CASSSLGWEQYF.

V usage is TRBV6-1 and J usage is TRBJ1-6; TCRdb names TRBD1, which stays unverified in the absence of DNA. This CDR3 spans 14 amino acids. Looked up from germline, CDR1 is MNHNS and CDR2 is SASEGT. The CDR3 sequence: CASSEAGGRSPLHF.

The chain has TRBV24-1 and TRBJ2-3; with no DNA, the TCRdb D assignment of TRBD1 cannot be verified. The CDR3 sequence is 15 residues long. Germline CDR1 reads KGHDR; CDR2 reads SFDVKD. The CDR3: CATGSRVRNTDTQYF.

The chain carries TRBV28 and TRBJ2-7; TCRdb's D gene call, TRBD2, goes unchecked for lack of DNA. The CDR3 covers 15 residues. From germline, CDR1 is MDHEN and CDR2 SYDVKM. CDR3 protein: CASSPSSGSSYEQYF.

V gene TRBV13 combines with J gene TRBJ1-2; TCRdb proposes TRBD1, but this gene call is untestable without DNA. Germline loops: CDR1 PRHDT, CDR2 FYEKMQ (reference sequence). The length of the CDR3 is 13 residues. CDR3 loop: CASRYRGLDGYTF.

The chain couples TRBV10-1 to TRBJ2-1; without DNA, the TCRdb call of TRBD2 cannot be checked. Germline values: CDR1 WNHNN, CDR2 SYGVQD (reference sequence). The CDR3 has 14 amino acids. CDR3 amino acids: CASSVSGGPNEQFF.

V usage is TRBV18 and J usage is TRBJ2-5; TCRdb outputs TRBD1, but without DNA this stays unchecked. The germline CDR1 and CDR2 sequences are KGHSH and LQKENI. The CDR3 is 16 amino acids. CDR3 amino acids: CASSPSGQGRQETQYF. The full variable domain, rest sourced from reference TRBV18 and TRBJ2-5, is NAGVMQNPRHLVRRRGQEARLRCSPMKGHSHVYWYRQLPEEGLKFMVYLQKENIIDESGMPKERFSAEFPKEGPSILRIQQVVRGDSAAYFCASSPSGQGRQETQYFGPGTRLLVL.

The chain joins TRBV24-1 to TRBJ1-4. Germline values: CDR1 KGHDR, CDR2 SFDVKD. CDR3 length: 13 amino acids. CDR3 sequence reads: CATSDASAEKLFF.

The chain combines TRBV10-3 with TRBJ2-5. The CDR3 is 13 residues long. Germline V gene lookup returns CDR1 ENHRY and CDR2 SYGVKD. The CDR3 is CAISAGYQETQYF.

This chain uses TRBV20-1 with TRBJ1-1; TCRdb picks TRBD1, but there is no DNA to check that call. The CDR3 spans 15 residues. CDR1 is DFQATT, CDR2 SNEGSKA, per germline (reference sequence). The CDR3 loop is CSARVQGIPHTEAFF.

The J gene is TRBJ2-2, the V gene TRBV6-1; there is no DNA to check the TCRdb D call of TRBD1. Germline CDR1 MNHNS, CDR2 SASEGT. CDR3 length: 14 amino acids. The chain's CDR3 is CASSPGTNTGELFF.

CDR3: CASSLEGSGETQYF. J is TRBJ2-5 and V is TRBV28. The CDR3 length is 14 residues. From germline, CDR1 is MDHEN and CDR2 SYDVKM.

V usage is TRBV28 and J usage is TRBJ2-5; absent DNA, TCRdb's TRBD1 call cannot be checked. Germline V lookup: CDR1 MDHEN, CDR2 SYDVKM. The CDR3 sequence is 14 residues long. This chain's CDR3 is CASRPWTGPETQYF.

The genes are TRBV6-2 or TRBV6-3 and TRBJ2-3; the D gene TCRdb calls, TRBD2, cannot be checked with no DNA. CDR1 MNHEY and CDR2 SVGEGT come from the germline V gene. CDR3 size: 16 residues. The chain's CDR3 is CAINQGGSGRTDTQYF.

V is TRBV12-3 or TRBV12-4 and J is TRBJ2-5; checking the TCRdb D call of TRBD2 is not possible without DNA. CDR3 length equals 18 residues. The CDR3 loop reads CASSFTLGVAEEPETQYF.

The V and J genes are TRBV2 and TRBJ2-1; TCRdb calls TRBD2, which cannot be checked without DNA. Per germline, CDR1 SNHLY and CDR2 FYNNEI. CDR3 length equals 14 residues. CDR3 sequence reads: CASPLSSGDNEQFF.